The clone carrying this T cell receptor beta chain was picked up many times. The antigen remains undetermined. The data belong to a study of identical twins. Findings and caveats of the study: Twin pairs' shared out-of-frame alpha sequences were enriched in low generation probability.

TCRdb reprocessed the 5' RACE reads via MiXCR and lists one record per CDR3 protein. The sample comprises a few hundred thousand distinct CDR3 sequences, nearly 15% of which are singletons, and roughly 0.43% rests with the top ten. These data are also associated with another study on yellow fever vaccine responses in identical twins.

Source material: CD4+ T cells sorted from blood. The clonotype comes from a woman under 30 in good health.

The DNA of the CDR3 is TGTGCCAGCAGCCAAACAGGGTTGTACACTGAAGCTTTCTTT. It translates to CASSQTGLYTEAFF. The chain combines TRBV3-1 with TRBJ1-1; D is possibly TRBD1 (6 bases). CDR1 and CDR2 (germline): LGHDT, YNNKEL (reference sequence). V was clipped by 2 bases and J by 3 bases, with 10 bases between them. CDR3 length: 14 residues.